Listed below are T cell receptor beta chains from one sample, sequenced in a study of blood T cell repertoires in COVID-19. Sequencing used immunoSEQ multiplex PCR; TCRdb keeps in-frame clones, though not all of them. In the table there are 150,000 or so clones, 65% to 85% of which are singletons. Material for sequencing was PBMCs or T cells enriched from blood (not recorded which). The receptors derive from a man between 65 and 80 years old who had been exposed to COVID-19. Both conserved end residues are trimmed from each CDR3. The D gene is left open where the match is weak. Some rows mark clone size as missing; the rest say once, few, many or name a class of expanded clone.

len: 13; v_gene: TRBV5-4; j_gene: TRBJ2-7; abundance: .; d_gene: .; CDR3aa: ASSSDRKSTYEQY
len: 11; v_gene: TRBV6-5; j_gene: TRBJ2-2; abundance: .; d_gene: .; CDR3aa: ASSRDRGGELF
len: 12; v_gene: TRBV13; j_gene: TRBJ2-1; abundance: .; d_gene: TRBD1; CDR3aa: ASRLWTGYNEQF
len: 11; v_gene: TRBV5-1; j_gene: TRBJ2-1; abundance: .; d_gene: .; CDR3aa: ASSWDSDWGQF
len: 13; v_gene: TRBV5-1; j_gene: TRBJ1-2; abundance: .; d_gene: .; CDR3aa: ASSFKDPGDYGYT
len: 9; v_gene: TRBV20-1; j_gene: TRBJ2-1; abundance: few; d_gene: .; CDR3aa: STQRRNEQF
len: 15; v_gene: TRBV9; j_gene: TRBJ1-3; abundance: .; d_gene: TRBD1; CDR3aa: ASSVDRGPLSGNTIY
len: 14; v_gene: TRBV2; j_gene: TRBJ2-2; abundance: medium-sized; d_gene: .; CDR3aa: ASSAQGTKNTGELF
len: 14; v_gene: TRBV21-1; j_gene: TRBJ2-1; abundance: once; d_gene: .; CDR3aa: ASSARTGSSYNEQF
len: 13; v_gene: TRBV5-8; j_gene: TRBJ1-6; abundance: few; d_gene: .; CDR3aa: ASSLVGRVNSPLH
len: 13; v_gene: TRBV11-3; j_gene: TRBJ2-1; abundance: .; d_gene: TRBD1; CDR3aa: ASSSGQGDYNEQF
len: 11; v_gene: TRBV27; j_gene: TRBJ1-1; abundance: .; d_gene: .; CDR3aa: ASSFLIPGEAF
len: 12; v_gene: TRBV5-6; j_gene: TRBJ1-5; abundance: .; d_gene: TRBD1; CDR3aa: ASSLGQGGQPQH
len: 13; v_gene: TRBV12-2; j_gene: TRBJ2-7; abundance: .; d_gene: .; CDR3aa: ASRLPREVAYEQY
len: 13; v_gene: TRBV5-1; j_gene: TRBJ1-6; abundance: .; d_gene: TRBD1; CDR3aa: ASSLRDRGRSPLH
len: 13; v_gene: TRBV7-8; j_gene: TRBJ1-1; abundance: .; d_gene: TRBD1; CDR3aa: ASSKQGATNTEAF
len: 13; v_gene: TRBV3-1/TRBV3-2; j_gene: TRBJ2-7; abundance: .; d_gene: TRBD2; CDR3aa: ASSQATGRAYEQY
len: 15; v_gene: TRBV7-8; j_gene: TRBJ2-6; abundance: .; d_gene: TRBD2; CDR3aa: ASSLTGGGSGANVLT
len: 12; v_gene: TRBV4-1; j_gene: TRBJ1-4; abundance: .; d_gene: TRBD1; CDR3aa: ASSQGQGTEKLF
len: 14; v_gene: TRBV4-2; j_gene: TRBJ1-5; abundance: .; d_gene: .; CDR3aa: ASSQDSQYSNQPQH
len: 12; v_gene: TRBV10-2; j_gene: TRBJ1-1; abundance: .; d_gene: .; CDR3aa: AANGGAGNTEAF
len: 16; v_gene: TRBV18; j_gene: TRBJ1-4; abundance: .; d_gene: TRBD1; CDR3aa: ASSPRQGRGATNEKLF
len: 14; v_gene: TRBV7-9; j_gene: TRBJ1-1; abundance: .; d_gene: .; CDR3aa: ASSSAGRYESTEAF
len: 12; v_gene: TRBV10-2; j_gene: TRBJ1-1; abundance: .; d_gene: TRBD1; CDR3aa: ASSGIQGRTEAF